Sequencing of this T cell receptor (beta chain) was carried out in a study of beta chain features in type 1 diabetes. Comments on this clone: No antigen is known for it.

What was sequenced were expressed TCRB transcripts, since all of the isolated RNA had been reverse transcribed. Clones were sequenced by immunoSEQ multiplex PCR, and TCRdb holds only the in-frame ones, with some missing. The sample lists roughly 330,000 clones, 13% occurring once. Isolation of CD4+ naive, central memory, regulatory and stem cell-like memory cells was achieved by sorting via CD45RO/CCR7/CD25/CD127/CD95/CD27. Overall study results and limits: Unsettled here was the matter of whether HLA type influences TCRB rearrangement. The naive, central memory and Treg TCRB repertoires showed an apparent similarity that was greater among patients than among healthy donors. Cells with high TCR expression could be over-represented by cDNA sequencing. In all four CD4+ subsets, TCRB CDR3 length was significantly, moderately reduced in type 1 diabetes.

CDR3 length: 12 residues. From germline, CDR1 is SGHTA and CDR2 FQGTGA. Trimming removed 4 bases from V and 12 bases from J; junction bases left unmatched: 6. The rearrangement uses TRBV7-3 and TRBJ2-1, with 7 bases that match TRBD2. The TCR originated in a woman between 18 and 30 years old with type 1 diabetes. The sequencing sample was made of naive CD4+ T cells from blood. The CDR3 loop reads CASSSAGEAQFF. In DNA form, the CDR3 reads TGTGCCAGCAGCTCCGCGGGAGAGGCGCAGTTCTTC.